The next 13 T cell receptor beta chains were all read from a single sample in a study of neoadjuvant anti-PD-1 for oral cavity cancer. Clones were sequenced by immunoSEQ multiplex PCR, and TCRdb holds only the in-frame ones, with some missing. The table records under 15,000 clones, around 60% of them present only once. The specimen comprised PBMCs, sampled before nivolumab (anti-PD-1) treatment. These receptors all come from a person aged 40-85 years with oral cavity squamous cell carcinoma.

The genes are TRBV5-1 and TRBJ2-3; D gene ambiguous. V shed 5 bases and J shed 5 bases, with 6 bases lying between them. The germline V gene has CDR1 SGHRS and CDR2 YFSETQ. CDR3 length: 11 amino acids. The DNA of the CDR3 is TGCGCCAGCAGATACTTAGATACGCAGTATTTT. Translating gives CASRYLDTQYF.

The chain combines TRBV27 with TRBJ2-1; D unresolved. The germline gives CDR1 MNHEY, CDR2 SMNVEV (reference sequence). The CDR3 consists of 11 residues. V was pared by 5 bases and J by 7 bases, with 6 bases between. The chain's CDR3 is CASSNTNEQFF. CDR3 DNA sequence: TGTGCCAGCAGTAACACGAATGAGCAGTTCTTC.

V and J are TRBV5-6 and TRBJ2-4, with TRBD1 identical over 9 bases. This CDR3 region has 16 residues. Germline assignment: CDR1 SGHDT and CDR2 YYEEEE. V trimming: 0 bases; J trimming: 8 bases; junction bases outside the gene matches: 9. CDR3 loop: CASSLELGQGRDIQYF. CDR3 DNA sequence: TGTGCCAGCAGCTTGGAGCTGGGACAGGGTAGGGACATTCAGTACTTC.

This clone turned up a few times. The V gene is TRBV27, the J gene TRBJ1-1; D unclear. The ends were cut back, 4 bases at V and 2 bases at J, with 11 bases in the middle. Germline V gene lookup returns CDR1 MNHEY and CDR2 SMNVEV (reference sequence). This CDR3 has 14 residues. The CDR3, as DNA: TGTGCCAGCAGTTCGCCGGAAATCAACACTGAAGCTTTCTTT. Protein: CASSSPEINTEAFF.

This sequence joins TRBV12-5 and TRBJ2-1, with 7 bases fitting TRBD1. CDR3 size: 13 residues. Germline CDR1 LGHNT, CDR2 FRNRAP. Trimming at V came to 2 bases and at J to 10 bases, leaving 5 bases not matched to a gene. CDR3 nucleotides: TGTGCTAGTGGTTTGTCAGGGGGAAGGGAGCAGTTCTTC. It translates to CASGLSGGREQFF.

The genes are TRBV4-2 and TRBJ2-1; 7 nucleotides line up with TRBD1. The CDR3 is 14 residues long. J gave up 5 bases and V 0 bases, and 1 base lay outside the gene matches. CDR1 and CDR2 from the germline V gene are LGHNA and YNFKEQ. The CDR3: CASSQEQGHNEQFF. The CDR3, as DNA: TGTGCCAGCAGCCAAGAACAGGGGCACAATGAGCAGTTCTTC.

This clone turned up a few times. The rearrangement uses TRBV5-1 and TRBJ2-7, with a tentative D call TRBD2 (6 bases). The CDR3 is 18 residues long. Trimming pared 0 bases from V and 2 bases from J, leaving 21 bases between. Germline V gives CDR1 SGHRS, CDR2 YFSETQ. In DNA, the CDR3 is TGCGCCAGCAGCTTGGGTCCCCGGGCGGCGGGGCACACCTACGAGCAGTACTTC. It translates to CASSLGPRAAGHTYEQYF.

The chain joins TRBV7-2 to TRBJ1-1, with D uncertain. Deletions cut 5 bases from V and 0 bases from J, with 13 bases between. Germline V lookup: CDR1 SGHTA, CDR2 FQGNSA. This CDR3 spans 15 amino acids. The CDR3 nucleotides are TGTGCCAGCAGCCCACAATCTCCCATGAACACTGAAGCTTTCTTT. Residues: CASSPQSPMNTEAFF.

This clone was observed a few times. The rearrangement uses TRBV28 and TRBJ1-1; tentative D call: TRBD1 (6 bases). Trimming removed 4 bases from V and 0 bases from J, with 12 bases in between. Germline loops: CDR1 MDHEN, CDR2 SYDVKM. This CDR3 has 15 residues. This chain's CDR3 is CASSSAGTLNTEAFF. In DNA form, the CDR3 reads TGTGCCAGCAGTTCCGCCGGGACATTGAACACTGAAGCTTTCTTT.

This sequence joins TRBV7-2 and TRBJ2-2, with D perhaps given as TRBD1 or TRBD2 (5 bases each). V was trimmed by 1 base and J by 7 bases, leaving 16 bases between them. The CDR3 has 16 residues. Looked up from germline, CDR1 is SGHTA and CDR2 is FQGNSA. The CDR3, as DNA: TGTGCCAGCAGCTTAGGCTCCGGGGTGGGGGTCGGGGAGCTGTTTTTT. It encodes CASSLGSGVGVGELFF.

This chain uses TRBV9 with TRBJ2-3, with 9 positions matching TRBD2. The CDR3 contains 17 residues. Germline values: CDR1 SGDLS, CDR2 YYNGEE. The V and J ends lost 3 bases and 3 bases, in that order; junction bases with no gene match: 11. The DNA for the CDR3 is TGTGCCAGCAGCGCCCCAGGAGGACTAGCGAGTACAGATACGCAGTATTTT. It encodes CASSAPGGLASTDTQYF.

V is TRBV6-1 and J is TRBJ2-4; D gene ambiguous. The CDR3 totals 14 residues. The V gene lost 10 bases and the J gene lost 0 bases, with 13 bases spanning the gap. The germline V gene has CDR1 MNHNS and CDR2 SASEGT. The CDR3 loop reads CATKPTLAKNIQYF. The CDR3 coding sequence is TGTGCCACAAAGCCAACCTTAGCCAAAAACATTCAGTACTTC.

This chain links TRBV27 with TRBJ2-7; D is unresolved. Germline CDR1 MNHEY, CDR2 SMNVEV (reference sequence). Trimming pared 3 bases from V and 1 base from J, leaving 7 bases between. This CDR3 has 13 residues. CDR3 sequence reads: CASSFRESYEQYF. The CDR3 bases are TGTGCCAGCAGTTTCCGTGAATCCTACGAGCAGTACTTC.